These T cell receptor beta chains were read from a single sample in a study of blood T cell repertoires in COVID-19. Data came from immunoSEQ multiplex PCR; TCRdb stores just in-frame clones and leaves some out. The sample contains approximately 260,000 clones, roughly 85% of which appear only once. The sequenced sample consisted of PBMCs or T cells enriched from blood (not recorded which). These receptors were obtained from a woman aged 50 to 65 who had been exposed to COVID-19. Each CDR3 is given with its conserved first and last residue. A D gene is named only where the DNA matches it firmly. Expanded clones get a size class; other rows say once, few or many, or leave the size out.

cdr3_nt,cdr3_aa,v_call,d_call,j_call,clone_size
TGTGCCAGCAGTACAACCGCGGGGGCGAGGCCCTACGAGCAGTACTTC,CASSTTAGARPYEQYF,TRBV6-2/TRBV6-3,.,TRBJ2-7,.
TGTGCCAGCAGCCAGAGGAGGGGCAATAACTATGGCTACACCTTC,CASSQRRGNNYGYTF,TRBV7-2,.,TRBJ1-2,once
TGTGCCAGCAGCCCCGGGACAGGGAGGGACTCACCCCTCCACTTT,CASSPGTGRDSPLHF,TRBV5-4,TRBD1,TRBJ1-6,.
TGTGCCAGCTCCGCAGGGGAGGGTCAGCCCCAGCATTTT,CASSAGEGQPQHF,TRBV18,.,TRBJ1-5,.
TGTGCCAGCAGGGCTCTACTAGCGGGGACCGCGCAGTATTTT,CASRALLAGTAQYF,TRBV27,TRBD2,TRBJ2-3,.
TGTGCCAGCAGCTTGAGGGAGGGAGCTTTCTTT,CASSLREGAFF,TRBV11-2,.,TRBJ1-1,.
TGTGCCAGCAGCCGAGGGTCGGGGGAAGGCTACACCTTC,CASSRGSGEGYTF,TRBV7-3,.,TRBJ1-2,.
TGCACCAGGTACAGGGGGACCTTCTACGAGCAGTACTTC,CTRYRGTFYEQYF,TRBV1,.,TRBJ2-7,.
TGTGCCAGCAGTGAAGAGACAGGGTCTGGACAGCCCCAGCATTTT,CASSEETGSGQPQHF,TRBV6-1,TRBD1,TRBJ1-5,few
TGTGCCAGCCGGGGGGACCGGGACTATGGCTACACCTTC,CASRGDRDYGYTF,TRBV4-2,.,TRBJ1-2,few
TGTGCCAGCAGCTTGTACGGGGAGGGCAGTCAGCCCCAGCATTTT,CASSLYGEGSQPQHF,TRBV5-5,.,TRBJ1-5,.
TGTGCCAGCTCACCAGAGACAGGGAATTCACCCCTCCACTTT,CASSPETGNSPLHF,TRBV18,TRBD1,TRBJ1-6,.
TGTGCCAGCAGTGCTGGACAGGGGGCGCATACCGGGGAGCTGTTTTTT,CASSAGQGAHTGELFF,TRBV25-1,TRBD1,TRBJ2-2,.
TGTGCCAGCAACAGAGCTCGAGAAAAAGCTTTCTTT,CASNRAREKAFF,TRBV6-5,.,TRBJ1-1,.
TGTGCCAGCAGTTACTCGCAGGGAGGGAGGTCACCCCTCCACTTT,CASSYSQGGRSPLHF,TRBV6-5,.,TRBJ1-6,.
TGTGCCATCACCGCGACAGGTGCCCGCTATGGCTACACCTTC,CAITATGARYGYTF,TRBV10-3,.,TRBJ1-2,.
TGTGCCAGCAGCGGGGGGGTATACGAAGAGACCCAGTACTTC,CASSGGVYEETQYF,TRBV7-9,TRBD2,TRBJ2-5,.
TGTGCCAGCAGCCTAAGGAGGACAGGGGATAATGAGCAGTTCTTC,CASSLRRTGDNEQFF,TRBV3-1/TRBV3-2,TRBD1,TRBJ2-1,few
TGTGCCAGTAGTAAGGCGGGGTCGTCCAAAAACATTCAGTACTTC,CASSKAGSSKNIQYF,TRBV19,.,TRBJ2-4,.
TGTGCCAGCAGTGTGGGACAGGGGGTGATTCATAGCAATCAGCCCCAGCATTTT,CASSVGQGVIHSNQPQHF,TRBV6-1,TRBD1,TRBJ1-5,.
TGTGCCAGCAGCCCAAGACAGGGTCTCTGTGTTGAAGCTTTCTTT,CASSPRQGLCVEAFF,TRBV7-6,TRBD1,TRBJ1-1,.
TGTGCCAGCAGTGCGGGACTCCGAGCTAACTATGGCTACACCTTC,CASSAGLRANYGYTF,TRBV2,.,TRBJ1-2,.
TGCGCCAGCAGCTTGAAGAGGTGGAGAAATCAGCCCCAGCATTTT,CASSLKRWRNQPQHF,TRBV5-1,.,TRBJ1-5,once
TGTGCCAGCAGCTTAAACCGGGACAGTACCTACGAGCAGTACTTC,CASSLNRDSTYEQYF,TRBV11-2,TRBD1,TRBJ2-7,.
TGCGCCAGCAGTGAGTCGGCGGGGTGGAACACTGAAGCTTTCTTT,CASSESAGWNTEAFF,TRBV10-1,.,TRBJ1-1,.
TGTGCCAGCCAGGGGACGACTTCACCCCTCCACTTT,CASQGTTSPLHF,TRBV2,.,TRBJ1-6,once
TGCGCCAGCAGCCTAGGGGGACTAGCCGACAATGAGCAGTTCTTC,CASSLGGLADNEQFF,TRBV5-1,TRBD2,TRBJ2-1,.
TGTGCTAGTGGTTTGGTCCGGGACAGGGGTTCCGGCGGGGAGCTGTTTTTT,CASGLVRDRGSGGELFF,TRBV12-5,TRBD1,TRBJ2-2,.
TGTGCCACCAGTGAGTCCGACAGGGTACGAGGCTACACCTTC,CATSESDRVRGYTF,TRBV24-1,TRBD1,TRBJ1-2,once
TGTGCCAGCAGTAGGGACAGGGAAAACACCGGGGAGCTGTTTTTT,CASSRDRENTGELFF,TRBV6-5,TRBD1,TRBJ2-2,few
TGTGCCAGCAGTGGAACGGGACAGGGGGTACGCTCACCCCTCCACTTT,CASSGTGQGVRSPLHF,TRBV6-1,TRBD1,TRBJ1-6,.
TGTGCCAGCAGCCGAGACAGGACCTATGGCTACACCTTC,CASSRDRTYGYTF,TRBV7-8,.,TRBJ1-2,.
TGTGCCAGCAGCCAAGTAAGGGGCCAAGAGACCCAGTACTTC,CASSQVRGQETQYF,TRBV3-1/TRBV3-2,.,TRBJ2-5,.
TGTGCCAGCAGCACCGGGACTAGTGGGAACACCGGGGAGCTGTTTTTT,CASSTGTSGNTGELFF,TRBV5-4,TRBD2,TRBJ2-2,.
TGTGCCAGCTCTCGGAGGACAGAGCCTCTCTATGGCTACACCTTC,CASSRRTEPLYGYTF,TRBV2,.,TRBJ1-2,.
TGCGCCAGCACAGGGGGCTCCGATGAAGCTTTCTTT,CASTGGSDEAFF,TRBV10-2,TRBD1,TRBJ1-1,.
TGTGCCAGCCGTCCCGCAGGGAGGAGTGAAAAACTGTTTTTT,CASRPAGRSEKLFF,TRBV27,.,TRBJ1-4,.